This T cell receptor (beta chain) was documented in a study of cytomegalovirus exposure and HLA in healthy donors. General study points: A later analysis found common viral pathogens apparently linked to several of the most significant clusters.

Concerning this clone itself: Antigen unknown.

PCR primers comprised 60 Vbeta and 13 Jbeta primers. TCRdb keeps only in-frame clones here, not all; method: immunoSEQ multiplex PCR. The sample lists about 180,000 clones, roughly 77% occurring once. Trimming pared 2 bases from V and 14 bases from J, leaving 11 bases between. This CDR3 is built from 12 residues. Germline CDR1 is SGHRS and CDR2 is YFSETQ. The chain is built from TRBV5-1 and TRBJ1-6; D might be TRBD1 (6 bases). The sequencing input was PBMCs. This TCR came from a woman in her 30s in good health and CMV-seronegative. The CDR3 DNA is TGCGCCAGCAGCTTTGGGGGGGCATCCCTCCACTTT. Translation: CASSFGGASLHF. Looking up the rest from reference TRBV5-1 and TRBJ1-6 gives the full variable domain: KAGVTQTPRYLIKTRGQQVTLSCSPISGHRSVSWYQQTPGQGLQFLFEYFSETQRNKGNFPGRFSGRQFSNSRSEMNVSTLELGDSALYLCASSFGGASLHFGNGTRLTVT.